The text below deals with one T cell receptor (beta chain). What it binds is not known. This sample was taken from a study of cytomegalovirus exposure and HLA in healthy donors. Study-level findings and limits: Among CMV-associated TCR beta chains, most appeared HLA-restricted in a later analysis.

Germline-derived CDR1 and CDR2 are KGHSH and LQKENI. The CDR3 consists of 17 residues. V was clipped by 6 bases and J by 0 bases, with 20 bases between them. The primer mix had 60 Vbeta and 13 Jbeta primers. Authors' analysis steps: In a later analysis, approximately 73 million unique TCR beta chains included roughly 11 million shared by two or more donors. Clones were sequenced by immunoSEQ multiplex PCR, and TCRdb holds only the in-frame ones, with some missing. V and J calls plus clone size are reproduced from that table; the DNA served to infer D and trimming. The sample lists just over 200,000 clones, more than 75% seen once, with less than 3% in the top ten.

The chain employs TRBV18 and TRBJ1-1, with a weak D call TRBD1 (5 bases). Specimen: PBMCs. The source of this sequence is a woman between 35 and 50 years old in good health and CMV-seronegative. The CDR3 loop reads CASSSRTVGGVNTEAFF. The CDR3 bases are TGTGCCAGCTCGTCCCGGACGGTTGGGGGGGTGAACACTGAAGCTTTCTTT.